Listed here are 22 T cell receptor beta chains from one sample, sequenced in a study of cytotoxic CD8 clonotypes in ibrutinib-treated CLL. Method: immunoSEQ multiplex PCR; TCRdb's copy keeps in-frame clones and lacks some. There are some 160,000 clones in the sample; approximately 77% occur only once, and roughly 2% lies in the top ten. The sequenced sample was PBMCs, obtained after 12 months of ibrutinib treatment. These receptors originate from a human donor with chronic lymphocytic leukemia.

The chain uses TRBV4-2 and TRBJ2-1; TRBD2 might be the D (6 bases). This CDR3 has 17 amino acids. In germline, CDR1 is LGHNA, CDR2 YNFKEQ. Trimming removed 0 bases from V and 3 bases from J, with 15 bases in between. The CDR3 region is CASSQDRGDFNYNEQFF. Written as DNA, the CDR3 is TGTGCCAGCAGCCAAGATCGAGGGGACTTTAACTACAATGAGCAGTTCTTC.

V and J are TRBV7-9 and TRBJ2-1; TRBD1 agrees at 9 bases. The CDR3 spans 14 residues. The V segment lost 5 bases and the J segment 8 bases; nucleotides outside the gene matches: 7. Germline V CDR1 and CDR2: SEHNR, FQNEAQ (reference sequence). The CDR3 DNA follows: TGTGCCAGCAGCCGAAAACAGGGGGCGGATGAGCAGTTCTTC. Translated, it gives CASSRKQGADEQFF.

This clone was seen a handful of times. V and J are TRBV2 and TRBJ2-7; 11 bases are shared with TRBD2. V trimming: 6 bases; J trimming: 2 bases; junction bases outside the gene matches: 3. The CDR3 has 14 residues. Germline lookup yields CDR1 SNHLY and CDR2 FYNNEI. In DNA form, the CDR3 reads TGTGCCAGCAGGATAGCGGGAGGGACCTACGAGCAGTACTTC. It encodes CASRIAGGTYEQYF.

The CDR3 region is CASSYPGKPLNEQFF. In DNA form, the CDR3 reads TGTGCCAGCAGTTATCCGGGAAAGCCCCTCAATGAGCAGTTCTTC. The V call is TRBV28, the J call TRBJ2-1; D is perhaps TRBD2 (5 bases). From germline, CDR1 is MDHEN and CDR2 SYDVKM. The V and J ends lost 4 bases and 6 bases respectively, with 16 bases between them. This CDR3 comprises 15 residues.

This clone was observed a few times. The V gene is TRBV27, the J gene TRBJ1-1; 9 positions match TRBD1. The CDR3 loop spans 18 amino acids. Germline V CDR1 and CDR2: MNHEY, SMNVEV (reference sequence). The J segment lost 0 bases and the V segment lost 0 bases, leaving 8 bases of the junction unmatched. Written as DNA, the CDR3 is TGTGCCAGCAGTTTATCCCACAGGGGGCTAACAATGAACACTGAAGCTTTCTTT. As protein: CASSLSHRGLTMNTEAFF.

This clone has just a few counts. This rearrangement joins TRBV10-3 to TRBJ1-2; 8 bases match TRBD1. CDR1 and CDR2 (germline): ENHRY, SYGVKD. The CDR3 spans 14 residues. Losses at the gene ends were 8 bases for V and 0 bases for J; bases not matched to a gene: 5. This CDR3 is CAIGRDRPNYGYTF. The CDR3 nucleotides are TGTGCCATCGGTAGGGACAGGCCTAACTATGGCTACACCTTC.

This chain connects TRBV7-6 to TRBJ2-5; TRBD2 matches at 7 bases. J lost 5 bases, V lost 3 bases, and 15 bases had no gene match. The germline CDR1 and CDR2 sequences are SGHVS and FNYEAQ. CDR3 length equals 17 residues. CDR3 DNA sequence: TGTGCCAGCAGCTTTAGTGGCGGGGCGGGAGTGCCGGAGACCCAGTACTTC. It is translated as CASSFSGGAGVPETQYF.

This chain connects TRBV7-2 to TRBJ1-5; a possible D gene is TRBD1 (5 bases). This CDR3 spans 13 amino acids. The V and J ends lost 5 bases and 7 bases respectively, with 12 bases between them. The germline V gene has CDR1 SGHTA and CDR2 FQGNSA. As DNA, the CDR3 is TGTGCCAGCAGCCTTACAGGTTTCCAGCCCCAGCATTTT. The encoded protein is CASSLTGFQPQHF.

To note about this clone: Without the conserved terminal phenylalanine or tryptophan, this CDR3 likely stems from a read error. The V gene is TRBV7-9, the J gene TRBJ1-2; 11 bases fit TRBD1. J gave up 6 bases and V 3 bases, and 3 bases lay outside the gene matches. Germline V lookup: CDR1 SEHNR, CDR2 FQNEAQ (reference sequence). This CDR3 region has 14 residues. The CDR3 here is CASSLDRGRHGYTS. The CDR3 region has the DNA TGTGCCAGCAGCTTGGACAGGGGGCGGCATGGCTACACCTCC.

The rearrangement links TRBV18 to TRBJ2-2; no reliable D call. The V gene lost 4 bases and the J gene lost 2 bases, with 11 bases spanning the gap. Germline loops: CDR1 KGHSH, CDR2 LQKENI. The CDR3 sequence is 15 residues long. CDR3 sequence (DNA): TGTGCCAGCTCACTTGACGGACCCAACACCGGGGAGCTGTTTTTT. This gives the protein CASSLDGPNTGELFF.

This clone was found once. The CDR3 loop is CAIRSGINYGYTF. The CDR3, as DNA: TGTGCCATCCGATCCGGGATCAACTATGGCTACACCTTC. The V and J genes are TRBV6-5 and TRBJ1-2; no definite D call. Between the trimmed V and J ends, which lost 10 bases and 2 bases, there was a span of 14 bases. This CDR3 is 13 amino acids long. Germline assignment: CDR1 MNHEY and CDR2 SVGAGI.

The V gene is TRBV6-5, the J gene TRBJ1-1, with D possibly being TRBD1 (6 bases). The CDR3 loop spans 12 amino acids. The V gene's germline CDR1 is MNHEY and CDR2 SVGAGI. Trimming pared 5 bases from V and 7 bases from J, leaving 11 bases between. This CDR3 is CASSDPDSEAFF. The CDR3 DNA reads TGTGCCAGCAGTGACCCGGACAGTGAAGCTTTCTTT.

The table lists this clone with a count of one. The chain carries TRBV6-5 and TRBJ1-1; the D gene is possibly TRBD1 (6 bases). Trimming took off 1 base at V and 2 bases at J, with 8 bases between the two ends. Per the germline V gene, CDR1 is MNHEY and CDR2 is SVGAGI. The CDR3 length is 14 residues. CDR3 DNA sequence: TGTGCCAGCAGTTACTACAGGGTAAACACTGAAGCTTTCTTT. Encoded protein: CASSYYRVNTEAFF.

The chain employs TRBV5-6 and TRBJ2-5; D is possibly TRBD1 (6 bases). Trimming removed 0 bases at V and 4 bases at J, with 10 bases between. The germline V gene has CDR1 SGHDT and CDR2 YYEEEE. This CDR3 contains 14 residues. The CDR3 coding sequence is TGTGCCAGCAGCTTGGAGGCAGGGGTAGAGACCCAGTACTTC. It translates to CASSLEAGVETQYF.

The rearrangement links TRBV7-2 to TRBJ1-2; TRBD1 aligns across 7 bases. The ends lost 4 bases at V and 7 bases at J; junction bases unmatched: 9. CDR3 length: 14 amino acids. CDR1 and CDR2 from the germline V gene are SGHTA and FQGNSA. CDR3 nucleotides: TGTGCCAGCAGCTCCGATAGAAGGGGGCCTGGCTACACCTTC. Translation: CASSSDRRGPGYTF. The entire variable domain, with the rest obtained from reference TRBV7-2 and TRBJ1-2, is as follows: GAGVSQSPSNKVTEKGKDVELRCDPISGHTALYWYRQSLGQGLEFLIYFQGNSAPDKSGLPSDRFSAERTGGSVSTLTIQRTQQEDSAVYLCASSSDRRGPGYTFGSGTRLTVV.

The chain joins TRBV7-6 to TRBJ2-1, with D uncertain. Germline lookup yields CDR1 SGHVS and CDR2 FNYEAQ. This CDR3 has 13 residues. V lost 4 bases, J lost 5 bases, and 9 bases lay in between. The CDR3: CASSYRSDNEQFF. The DNA of the CDR3 is TGTGCCAGCAGCTATCGTTCGGACAATGAGCAGTTCTTC.

The rearrangement uses TRBV7-2 and TRBJ2-7, with a tentative D call TRBD1 (5 bases). The CDR3 extends over 12 amino acids. The germline V and J ends were trimmed by 3 bases and 7 bases, with 10 bases remaining between them. Looked up from germline, CDR1 is SGHTA and CDR2 is FQGNSA. CDR3 sequence: CASSFPGREQYF. The CDR3 DNA reads as TGTGCCAGCAGCTTTCCAGGGCGGGAGCAGTACTTC.

The CDR3 coding sequence is TGTGCCAGCTCCGGTGGACAGGGGGCCTTCGGGGAGCTGTTTTTT. Amino acid sequence: CASSGGQGAFGELFF. The chain has TRBV18 and TRBJ2-2; 11 nucleotides match TRBD1. This CDR3 has 15 amino acids. Germline-derived CDR1 and CDR2 are KGHSH and LQKENI. With V trimmed by 6 bases and J by 7 bases, 7 bases remained unmatched.

The CDR3 protein is CASSQDRPAEQYF. CDR3 in DNA: TGCGCCAGCAGCCAAGATAGGCCTGCCGAGCAGTACTTC. This chain links TRBV4-3 with TRBJ2-7, with D uncertain. Germline lookup yields CDR1 LGHNA and CDR2 YSLEER. Trimming took off 0 bases at V and 6 bases at J, with 9 bases between the two ends. The length of the CDR3 is 13 residues.

The rearrangement uses TRBV2 and TRBJ2-3; D is unclear. This CDR3 has 13 residues. V was clipped by 9 bases and J by 2 bases, with 12 bases between them. Looked up from germline, CDR1 is SNHLY and CDR2 is FYNNEI. The CDR3 is CASILEPTDTQYF. In nucleotides, the CDR3 is TGTGCCAGTATACTTGAGCCCACAGATACGCAGTATTTT. Filled out from reference TRBV2 and TRBJ2-3, the complete variable domain reads EPEVTQTPSHQVTQMGQEVILRCVPISNHLYFYWYRQILGQKVEFLVSFYNNEISEKSEIFDDQFSVERPDGSNFTLKIRSTKLEDSAMYFCASILEPTDTQYFGPGTRLTVL.

This chain connects TRBV2 to TRBJ2-1; 7 bases match TRBD1. The CDR3 extends over 14 amino acids. Trimming cost V 4 bases and J 2 bases; bases outside gene matches: 2. CDR1 SNHLY and CDR2 FYNNEI come from the germline V gene. DNA for the CDR3: TGTGCCAGCAGTGGAGGGGGCGCCTACAATGAGCAGTTCTTC. Its translation is CASSGGGAYNEQFF.

V is TRBV2 and J is TRBJ1-1; TRBD1 matches at 10 bases. Germline V gene sequence: CDR1 SNHLY, CDR2 FYNNEI. The CDR3 loop spans 16 amino acids. V dropped 4 bases and J dropped 7; count of bases not matched to a gene: 12. DNA of the CDR3: TGTGCCAGCAGTGGACAGGGGGCCTACCGCCATGGTGAAGCTTTCTTT. It encodes CASSGQGAYRHGEAFF.